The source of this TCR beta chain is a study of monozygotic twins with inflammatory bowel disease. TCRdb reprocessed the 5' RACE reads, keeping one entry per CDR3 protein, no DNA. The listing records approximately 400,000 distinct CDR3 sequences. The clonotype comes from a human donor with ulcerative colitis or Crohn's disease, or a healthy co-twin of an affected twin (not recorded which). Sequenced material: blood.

The CDR3 here is CASSPNGQGSEQYF. V gene TRBV7-3 combines with J gene TRBJ2-7; the D call of TRBD1 rests on TCRdb alone, since no DNA is present to check it. The CDR3 loop spans 14 amino acids. Germline lookup yields CDR1 SGHTA and CDR2 FQGTGA.